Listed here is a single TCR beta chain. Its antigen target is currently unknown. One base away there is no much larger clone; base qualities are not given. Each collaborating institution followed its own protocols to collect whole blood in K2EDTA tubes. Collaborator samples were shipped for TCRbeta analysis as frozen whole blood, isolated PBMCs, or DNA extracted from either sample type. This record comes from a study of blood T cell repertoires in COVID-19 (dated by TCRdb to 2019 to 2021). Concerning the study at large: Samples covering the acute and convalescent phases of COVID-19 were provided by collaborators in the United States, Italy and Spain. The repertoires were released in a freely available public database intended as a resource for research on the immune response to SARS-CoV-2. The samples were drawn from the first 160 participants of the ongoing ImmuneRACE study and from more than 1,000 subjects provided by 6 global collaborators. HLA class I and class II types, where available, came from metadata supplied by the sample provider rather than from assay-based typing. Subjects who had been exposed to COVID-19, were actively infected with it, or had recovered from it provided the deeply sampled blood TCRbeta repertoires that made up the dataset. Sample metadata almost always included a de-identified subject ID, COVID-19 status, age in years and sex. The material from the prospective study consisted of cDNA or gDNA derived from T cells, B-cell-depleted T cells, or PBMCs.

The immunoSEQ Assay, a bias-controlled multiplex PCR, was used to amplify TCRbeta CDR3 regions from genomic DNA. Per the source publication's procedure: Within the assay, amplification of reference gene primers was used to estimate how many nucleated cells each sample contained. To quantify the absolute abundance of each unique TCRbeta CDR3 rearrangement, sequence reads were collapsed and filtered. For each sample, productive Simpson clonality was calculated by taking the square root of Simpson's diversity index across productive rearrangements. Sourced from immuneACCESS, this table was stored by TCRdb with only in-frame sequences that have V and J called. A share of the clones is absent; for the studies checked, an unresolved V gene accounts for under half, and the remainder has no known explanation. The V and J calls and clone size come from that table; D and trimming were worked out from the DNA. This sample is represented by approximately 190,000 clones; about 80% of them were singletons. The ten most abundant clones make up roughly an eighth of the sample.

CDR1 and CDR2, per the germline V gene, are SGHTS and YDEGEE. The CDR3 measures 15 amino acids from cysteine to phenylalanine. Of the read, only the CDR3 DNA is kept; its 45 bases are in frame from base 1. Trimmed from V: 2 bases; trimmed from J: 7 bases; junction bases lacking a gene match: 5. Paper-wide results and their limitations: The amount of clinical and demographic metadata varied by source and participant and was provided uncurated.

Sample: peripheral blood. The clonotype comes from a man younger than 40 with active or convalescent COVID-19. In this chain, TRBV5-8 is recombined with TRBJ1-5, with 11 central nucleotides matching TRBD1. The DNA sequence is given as TGTGCCAGCAGCTTTGGGGGGACAGGGGGACAGCCCCAGCATTTT. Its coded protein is CASSFGGTGGQPQHF.